Below are 12 T cell receptor beta chains sequenced from a single sample in a study of T-cell reconstitution after alpha-beta-depleted transplantation in children. TCRbeta library preparation incorporated unique molecular identifiers. TCRdb passed the PCR reads through MiXCR, listing each CDR3 protein once. The data contain roughly 570,000 distinct CDR3 sequences, 20% to 30% of them seen just once; the ten biggest clones take up 36%. This specimen consisted of PBMCs, obtained before TCRalphabeta/CD19-depleted stem cell transplant. The receptors were gathered from a boy less than two years old with Wiskott-Aldrich syndrome, due to receive a stem cell transplant.

This rearrangement joins TRBV10-3 to TRBJ2-7, with 9 bases that match TRBD2. After removal of 0 bases from V and 2 bases from J, the junction contained 8 bases not matched to a gene. This CDR3 is built from 17 residues. Germline CDR1 and CDR2: ENHRY and SYGVKD. For the CDR3, the DNA is TGTGCCATCAGTGAGTCGGCGAGGTCTAGCGGGGCCTACGAGCAGTACTTC. Residues: CAISESARSSGAYEQYF.

This clonotype was observed a few times. The V call is TRBV24-1, the J call TRBJ2-7, with D possibly TRBD2 on 6 matching bases. The germline CDR1 and CDR2 sequences are KGHDR and SFDVKD. V lost 5 bases and J 2 bases, leaving 12 bases between the germline ends. This CDR3 comprises 14 residues. DNA for the CDR3: TGTGCCACCAGTGCAATAGCGGAAACCTACGAGCAGTACTTC. It translates to CATSAIAETYEQYF.

This clonotype has only a few counts. V is TRBV12-3 or TRBV12-4 and J is TRBJ2-1; D gene ambiguous. The ends were cut back, 2 bases at V and 7 bases at J, with 9 bases in the middle. The CDR3 is 13 amino acids. CDR3 DNA: TGTGCCAGCAGTTTAAATGGGCGGAATGAGCAGTTCTTC. Translation gives CASSLNGRNEQFF.

The V and J genes are TRBV28 and TRBJ2-5; TRBD2 matches 10 bases. The CDR3 extends over 15 amino acids. V trimming: 3 bases; J trimming: 2 bases; junction bases outside the gene matches: 3. From germline, CDR1 is MDHEN and CDR2 SYDVKM. As DNA, the CDR3 is TGTGCCAGCAGTTTCCCTAGCGGGAGACAAGAGACCCAGTACTTC. Its protein product is CASSFPSGRQETQYF.

The rearrangement joins TRBV27 to TRBJ2-1, with TRBD2 matching 10 bases. J lost 3 bases, V lost 3 bases, and 8 bases had no gene match. This CDR3 is 17 amino acids long. Looked up from germline, CDR1 is MNHEY and CDR2 is SMNVEV (reference sequence). The CDR3 is CASSFYLAGDHYNEQFF. The CDR3 DNA is TGTGCCAGCAGTTTCTACCTAGCGGGAGATCACTACAATGAGCAGTTCTTC.

The V gene is TRBV15, the J gene TRBJ2-7, with D tentatively TRBD2 (5 bases). Germline V CDR1 and CDR2: LNHNV, YYDKDF (reference sequence). The CDR3 runs to 12 residues. Deletions cut 3 bases from V and 3 bases from J, with 6 bases between. As DNA, the CDR3 is TGTGCCACCAGCAGCGGGATCTACGAGCAGTACTTC. Translating gives CATSSGIYEQYF. The variable domain in full, with the rest retrieved from reference TRBV15 and TRBJ2-7, is DAMVIQNPRYQVTQFGKPVTLSCSQTLNHNVMYWYQQKSSQAPKLLFHYYDKDFNNEADTPDNFQSRRPNTSFCFLDIRSPGLGDTAMYLCATSSGIYEQYFGPGTRLTVT.

This chain connects TRBV15 to TRBJ2-7; 7 nucleotides match TRBD1. Germline-derived CDR1 and CDR2 are LNHNV and YYDKDF (reference sequence). Germline trimming cut 3 bases from V and 5 bases from J; bases unmatched to any gene: 10. This CDR3 spans 15 amino acids. The CDR3 DNA reads TGTGCCACCAGCAGGGACAGGACGCGTGCCCACGAGCAGTACTTC. Translated: CATSRDRTRAHEQYF.

Note on this clonotype: One end of the junction fails to match germline, which may point to a read error. V gene TRBV5-1 combines with J gene TRBJ1-1; weak D call: TRBD1 (5 bases). This CDR3 has 15 amino acids. Per the germline V gene, CDR1 is SGHRS and CDR2 is YFSETQ. The CDR3 region is CASSLFGGILNTEAF. Written as DNA, the CDR3 is TGCGCCAGCAGCTTGTTCGGGGGAATTTTGAACACTGAAGCTTTT.

The V call is TRBV20-1, the J call TRBJ2-7, with D perhaps matching TRBD1 (5 bases). Per germline, CDR1 DFQATT and CDR2 SNEGSKA (reference sequence). The CDR3 totals 13 residues. Trimming removed 3 bases at V and 3 bases at J, with 12 bases between. DNA for the CDR3: TGCAGTGCTAGTAATCAGGGATACTACGAGCAGTACTTC. Translation: CSASNQGYYEQYF.

The chain combines TRBV10-3 with TRBJ1-1; D might be TRBD1 (6 bases). V was shortened by 11 bases and J by 4 bases, with 17 bases between the two germline ends. The CDR3 is made up of 13 amino acids. Germline V gene lookup returns CDR1 ENHRY and CDR2 SYGVKD. This CDR3 reads CAHSREGVTEAFF. The DNA for the CDR3 is TGTGCCCACTCGAGGGAGGGGGTCACTGAAGCTTTCTTT.

This chain links TRBV5-8 with TRBJ1-5; 7 bases line up with TRBD1. The CDR3 covers 15 residues. Germline CDR1 SGHTS, CDR2 YDEGEE. With 1 base clipped from V and 0 bases from J, the junction kept 1 base outside the gene matches. For the CDR3, the DNA is TGTGCCAGCAGCTTGCAGGGGGATAGCAATCAGCCCCAGCATTTT. It yields the protein CASSLQGDSNQPQHF. Filled out from reference TRBV5-8 and TRBJ1-5, the complete variable domain reads EAGVTQSPTHLIKTRGQQATLRCSPISGHTSVYWYQQALGLGLQFLLWYDEGEERNRGNFPPRFSGRQFPNYSSELNVNALELEDSALYLCASSLQGDSNQPQHFGDGTRLSIL.

The chain uses TRBV12-3 or TRBV12-4 and TRBJ2-3; unclear D gene. The CDR3 loop spans 16 amino acids. The V gene lost 2 bases and the J gene lost 2 bases, with 14 bases spanning the gap. The CDR3, as DNA: TGTGCCAGCAGTTTAAGGTCGGATCGGACCACAGATACGCAGTATTTT. Translation: CASSLRSDRTTDTQYF.